This T cell receptor beta chain was captured in a study of cytomegalovirus exposure and HLA in healthy donors. Study findings and constraints: Across HLA loci, a later analysis found differing TCR association rates, with DRB1 most and HLA-C fewest.

The CDR3 has 17 amino acids. Deletions cut 2 bases from V and 0 bases from J, with 11 bases between. Germline lookup yields CDR1 LGHNA and CDR2 YNFKEQ. Concerning this clone: No antigen is known for it.

The PCR employed 60 Vbeta primers together with 13 Jbeta primers. Some clones are missing from TCRdb's copy, which holds only in-frame ones; the method was immunoSEQ multiplex PCR. The sample includes approximately 100,000 clones, 64% of them seen just once. Healthy individuals who donated bone marrow served as the donors. Donors were nominally healthy when sampled, though unrecorded immune exposures were likely. Material for sequencing was PBMCs. The clonotype comes from a man aged 60 to 69 in good health and CMV-seronegative. The rearrangement links TRBV4-2 to TRBJ2-6; D may be TRBD2 (6 bases). The CDR3 loop is CASSQSGSRSGANVLTF. The CDR3 region has the DNA TGTGCCAGCAGCCAATCCGGGAGCCGCTCTGGGGCCAACGTCCTGACTTTC.